Below, 23 T cell receptor beta chains from the same sample are listed, as sequenced in a study of blood T cell repertoires in COVID-19. The protocol was immunoSEQ multiplex PCR, while the TCRdb copy is restricted to in-frame clones and leaves out a portion. The sample comprises fewer than 200,000 clones, 84% of which are singletons, and more than 5.5% rests with the top ten. Sequenced input: peripheral blood. Receptors were obtained from a human donor in a cohort sampled during active COVID-19.

V usage is TRBV30 and J usage is TRBJ1-1; D unclear. Germline V gene data show CDR1 as GTSNPN and CDR2 as SVGIG (reference sequence). The CDR3 runs 13 residues. Trimming cost V 2 bases and J 3 bases, with 10 bases left between them. CDR3 bases: TGTGCCTGGAGTTATCAGGTAGACACTGAAGCTTTCTTT. Protein product: CAWSYQVDTEAFF.

This sequence joins TRBV2 and TRBJ1-2; TRBD1 might be the D (6 bases). The CDR3 is made up of 15 amino acids. Germline V lookup: CDR1 SNHLY, CDR2 FYNNEI. Trimming stripped 4 bases from V and 4 bases from J, with 16 bases between. The CDR3: CASSVGGGSSYGYTF. In DNA form, the CDR3 reads TGTGCCAGCAGTGTGGGAGGGGGTTCAAGCTATGGCTACACCTTC. The whole variable domain, filled in from reference TRBV2 and TRBJ1-2, reads EPEVTQTPSHQVTQMGQEVILRCVPISNHLYFYWYRQILGQKVEFLVSFYNNEISEKSEIFDDQFSVERPDGSNFTLKIRSTKLEDSAMYFCASSVGGGSSYGYTFGSGTRLTVV.

The rearrangement links TRBV9 to TRBJ1-1; D perhaps matches TRBD1 (5 bases). The CDR3 loop spans 13 amino acids. Germline CDR1 and CDR2: SGDLS and YYNGEE. Trimming removed 5 bases at V and 4 bases at J, with 12 bases between. The CDR3 DNA is TGTGCCAGCAGTGCCCTTGACAGCACTGAAGCTTTCTTT. Protein product: CASSALDSTEAFF. The whole variable domain, filled in from reference TRBV9 and TRBJ1-1, reads DSGVTQTPKHLITATGQRVTLRCSPRSGDLSVYWYQQSLDQGLQFLIQYYNGEERAKGNILERFSAQQFPDLHSELNLSSLELGDSALYFCASSALDSTEAFFGQGTRLTVV.

The rearrangement uses TRBV19 and TRBJ2-5; TRBD1 aligns across 8 bases. V lost 6 bases and J lost 3; bases outside the gene matches: 3. Germline V gene sequence: CDR1 LNHDA, CDR2 SQIVND (reference sequence). This CDR3 has 13 residues. The CDR3 DNA reads as TGTGCCAGTAGGCTGACAGGGGAAGAGACCCAGTACTTC. Amino acids: CASRLTGEETQYF.

This sequence joins TRBV27 and TRBJ2-7; a possible D gene is TRBD1 (6 bases). The CDR3 is 16 residues long. The V gene lost 6 bases and the J gene lost 4 bases, with 22 bases spanning the gap. Germline V gene data show CDR1 as MNHEY and CDR2 as SMNVEV (reference sequence). Here the CDR3 reads CASSPYYRQATYEQYF. The CDR3 DNA reads TGTGCCAGCAGCCCCTACTATAGACAGGCGACATACGAGCAGTACTTC.

V is TRBV30 and J is TRBJ2-7; D perhaps matches TRBD1 (7 bases). The CDR3 extends over 16 amino acids. The V gene's germline CDR1 is GTSNPN and CDR2 SVGIG (reference sequence). V was pared by 3 bases and J by 2 bases, with 20 bases between. In DNA, the CDR3 is TGTGCCTGGAGCAGGGAGGACAGGAATCTCCCCTACGAGCAGTACTTC. It specifies CAWSREDRNLPYEQYF.

The chain is built from TRBV5-4 and TRBJ2-5; TRBD1 is a possible D gene (6 bases). CDR1 is SGHNT and CDR2 is YYREEE in the germline V gene (reference sequence). V gave up 4 bases and J gave up 2 bases, with 12 bases separating them. The CDR3 has 14 residues. This CDR3 is CASSPGVVQETQYF. In nucleotides, the CDR3 is TGTGCCAGCAGCCCAGGGGTGGTTCAAGAGACCCAGTACTTC.

This clone is a singleton in its sample. CDR3 sequence: CASSPEQGRHEQYF. The CDR3, as DNA: TGTGCCAGCTCACCAGAACAGGGGAGGCACGAGCAGTACTTC. The chain carries TRBV18 and TRBJ2-7; a weak D match, TRBD1 (7 bases). The germline V gene encodes CDR1 KGHSH and CDR2 LQKENI. Trimming cost V 2 bases and J 5 bases, with 13 bases left between them. The CDR3 runs to 14 residues.

J is TRBJ2-7 and V is TRBV19; 9 bases are a match to TRBD2. V shed 4 bases and J 7 bases; nucleotides not matched to a gene: 8. The CDR3 contains 14 residues. Germline CDR1 is LNHDA and CDR2 is SQIVND (reference sequence). The CDR3 loop is CASSKGQSGGEQYF. The CDR3 DNA reads as TGTGCCAGTAGTAAAGGACAGAGCGGGGGGGAGCAGTACTTC. The whole variable domain, filled in from reference TRBV19 and TRBJ2-7, reads DGGITQSPKYLFRKEGQNVTLSCEQNLNHDAMYWYRQDPGQGLRLIYYSQIVNDFQKGDIAEGYSVSREKKESFPLTVTSAQKNPTAFYLCASSKGQSGGEQYFGPGTRLTVT.

The chain links TRBV5-4 to TRBJ1-1, with unresolved D. The CDR3 spans 13 residues. Trimming stripped 10 bases from V and 0 bases from J, with 13 bases between. The V gene's germline CDR1 is SGHNT and CDR2 YYREEE (reference sequence). The CDR3 protein is CASSPGLNTEAFF. CDR3 in DNA: TGTGCCTCCAGCCCGGGATTGAACACTGAAGCTTTCTTT.

The genes are TRBV19 and TRBJ1-5, with 8 nucleotides matching TRBD1. Germline trimming cut 4 bases from V and 2 bases from J; bases unmatched to any gene: 1. CDR3 size: 14 residues. From germline, CDR1 is LNHDA and CDR2 SQIVND (reference sequence). CDR3 bases: TGTGCCAGTAGTAAGACAGGGGGCAATCAGCCCCAGCATTTT. Its protein product is CASSKTGGNQPQHF.

The gene calls are TRBV6-5 and TRBJ2-7; 7 bases match TRBD1. Germline lookup yields CDR1 MNHEY and CDR2 SVGAGI. This CDR3 is built from 14 residues. After removal of 6 bases from V and 6 bases from J, the junction contained 11 bases not matched to a gene. The CDR3 reads CASSQTGQAVEQYF. The DNA for the CDR3 is TGTGCCAGCAGCCAAACCGGACAGGCTGTCGAGCAGTACTTC.

The chain employs TRBV5-6 and TRBJ2-7; D may be TRBD1 (7 bases). The CDR3 contains 14 residues. The V and J ends lost 3 bases and 2 bases respectively, with 12 bases between them. Per the germline V gene, CDR1 is SGHDT and CDR2 is YYEEEE. This CDR3 reads CASSWGDSPYEQYF. CDR3 DNA: TGTGCCAGCAGCTGGGGGGACAGCCCCTACGAGCAGTACTTC.

V usage is TRBV4-1 and J usage is TRBJ2-7; 9 bases fit TRBD2. Germline V lookup: CDR1 MGHRA, CDR2 YSYEKL. The CDR3 loop spans 14 amino acids. J was trimmed by 4 bases and V by 4 bases; bases with no gene match: 5. The CDR3 protein is CASSPRAGGYEQYF. DNA of the CDR3: TGCGCCAGCAGCCCCCGGGCGGGGGGGTACGAGCAGTACTTC.

V and J are TRBV5-8 and TRBJ2-1, with a possible D match to TRBD2 (6 bases). With 2 bases removed from V and 1 base from J, the gap between germline ends came to 13 bases. From germline, CDR1 is SGHTS and CDR2 YDEGEE. This CDR3 spans 16 amino acids. The CDR3 reads CASSFRSGVSYNEQFF. The DNA for the CDR3 is TGTGCCAGCAGCTTCCGGTCGGGGGTGTCCTACAATGAGCAGTTCTTC.

The chain uses TRBV9 and TRBJ1-1; D ambiguous. The germline CDR1 and CDR2 sequences are SGDLS and YYNGEE. The CDR3 runs to 15 residues. The V end lost 4 bases, the J end lost 0 bases, and 13 bases lay between the germline ends. Here the CDR3 reads CASSPRQAMNTEAFF. The CDR3 DNA is TGTGCCAGCAGCCCCCGGCAGGCGATGAACACTGAAGCTTTCTTT.

The chain uses TRBV14 and TRBJ1-1; D not certain. Germline loops: CDR1 SGHDN, CDR2 FVKESK. There are 12 residues in the CDR3. The V gene lost 8 bases and the J gene lost 0 bases, with 7 bases spanning the gap. CDR3 sequence (DNA): TGTGCCAGCTCATTCCTGAACACTGAAGCTTTCTTT. This gives the protein CASSFLNTEAFF.

This clone was counted only a few times. V and J are TRBV4-2 and TRBJ2-1; possibly TRBD2 for D (5 bases). Germline loops: CDR1 LGHNA, CDR2 YNFKEQ. Trimming removed 0 bases at V and 3 bases at J, with 15 bases between. The CDR3 length is 17 residues. Here the CDR3 reads CASSQETRTGYYNEQFF. The CDR3 DNA is TGTGCCAGCAGCCAAGAGACGAGGACTGGGTACTACAATGAGCAGTTCTTC.

The chain is built from TRBV28 and TRBJ2-7; D not resolved. CDR1 is MDHEN and CDR2 is SYDVKM in the germline V gene. The CDR3 loop spans 11 amino acids. V dropped 5 bases and J dropped 3 bases, with 5 bases sitting between them. CDR3 loop: CASSNYYEQYF. The CDR3 region has the DNA TGTGCCAGCAGTAACTACTACGAGCAGTACTTC. Full variable domain (rest looked up from reference TRBV28 and TRBJ2-7): DVKVTQSSRYLVKRTGEKVFLECVQDMDHENMFWYRQDPGLGLRLIYFSYDVKMKEKGDIPEGYSVSREKKERFSLILESASTNQTSMYLCASSNYYEQYFGPGTRLTVT.

The V and J genes are TRBV3-1 (or the pseudogene TRBV3-2) and TRBJ1-4, with unresolved D. V lost 0 bases, J lost 4 bases, and 12 bases lay in between. The CDR3 runs 16 residues. The germline CDR1 and CDR2 sequences are LGHDT and YNNKEL (reference sequence). The CDR3 is CASSQDEGTLNEKLFF. The CDR3 region has the DNA TGTGCCAGCAGCCAAGACGAGGGAACCCTTAATGAAAAACTGTTTTTT.

The CDR3 nucleotides read TGCAGCGTAGGGACAGGGTCGGGAACTGAAGCTTTCTTT. Translated, it gives CSVGTGSGTEAFF. This chain connects TRBV29-1 to TRBJ1-1, with 9 bases that match TRBD1. Trimming at V came to 6 bases and at J to 5 bases, leaving 7 bases not matched to a gene. Looked up from germline, CDR1 is SQVTM and CDR2 is ANQGSEA. The CDR3 runs to 13 residues.

The V gene is TRBV7-2, the J gene TRBJ1-5; perhaps TRBD1 as D (5 bases). Germline CDR1 is SGHTA and CDR2 is FQGNSA. The CDR3 length is 17 residues. V was clipped by 4 bases and J by 1 base, with 17 bases between them. CDR3: CASSSRASGASNQPQHF. The CDR3 nucleotides are TGTGCCAGCAGCTCTAGGGCCAGTGGGGCGAGCAATCAGCCCCAGCATTTT.

This clone occurred a few times. The V call is TRBV2, the J call TRBJ2-1; TRBD2 matches 12 bases. The CDR3 sequence is 15 residues long. CDR1 is SNHLY, CDR2 FYNNEI, per germline. V dropped 6 bases and J dropped 9; count of bases not matched to a gene: 9. In DNA form, the CDR3 reads TGTGCCAGCAGGAAGACTAGCGGGGGCCACAGTGAGCAGTTCTTC. As protein: CASRKTSGGHSEQFF.